The rows below give T cell receptor beta chains drawn from one sample of a study of T cell changes during pregnancy in multiple sclerosis. Produced via immunoSEQ multiplex PCR; TCRdb's table is partial and in-frame only. The sample comprises around 100,000 clones, approximately 90% of which are singletons, and 1.5% to 1.9% rests with the top ten. Sequenced material: peripheral blood, taken in the third trimester of pregnancy. The receptors shown here come from a female donor with multiple sclerosis, enrolled in a pregnancy study. CDR3s include the opening cysteine and the closing phenylalanine or tryptophan. The D gene is left open where the match is weak. Expanded clones are given a class, and other clones once, few, many or no size at all.

clone_size,d_call,j_call,cdr3_length,v_call,cdr3_aa,cdr3_nt
few,NA,TRBJ2-1,13,TRBV28,CASSYQAGNEQFF,TGTGCCAGCAGTTATCAGGCAGGCAATGAGCAGTTCTTC
NA,NA,TRBJ1-5,15,TRBV2,CASSELRQGNQPQHF,TGTGCCAGCAGTGAATTGCGGCAGGGTAATCAGCCCCAGCATTTT
many,NA,TRBJ2-7,14,TRBV5-1,CASSLLGGTYEQYF,TGCGCCAGCAGCTTGTTAGGAGGGACCTACGAGCAGTACTTC
NA,TRBD2,TRBJ2-1,24,TRBV5-1,CASSYKWGTRTKQTALLKDNEQFF,TGCGCCAGCAGCTATAAATGGGGGACTAGGACTAAACAGACCGCCCTCTTAAAAGACAATGAGCAGTTCTTC
NA,TRBD2,TRBJ2-5,14,TRBV5-4,CASSFRGGPETQYF,TGTGCCAGCAGCTTTCGGGGGGGCCCGGAGACCCAGTACTTC
few,NA,TRBJ2-5,14,TRBV18,CASSPFRVGETQYF,TGTGCCAGCTCGCCGTTCAGGGTCGGGGAGACCCAGTACTTC
NA,NA,TRBJ2-2,14,TRBV25-1,CASSDSGFGGELFF,TGTGCCAGCAGTGATTCAGGGTTCGGCGGGGAGCTGTTTTTT
NA,NA,TRBJ1-5,13,TRBV19,CASSGQYNQPQHF,TGTGCCAGTAGCGGACAGTACAATCAGCCCCAGCATTTT
NA,NA,TRBJ1-4,14,TRBV2,CASTLRGTREKLFF,TGTGCCAGCACCCTACGCGGGACTCGGGAAAAACTGTTTTTT
NA,NA,TRBJ2-4,19,TRBV14,CASSDKNREASLAKNIQYF,TGTGCCAGCAGCGACAAAAACAGGGAAGCGTCCCTAGCCAAAAACATTCAGTACTTC
NA,NA,TRBJ1-2,15,TRBV6-1,CASSEGTAYFDGYTF,TGTGCCAGCAGTGAAGGTACCGCCTACTTCGATGGCTACACCTTC
once,TRBD1,TRBJ2-2,15,TRBV9,CASSVGQGDTGELFF,TGTGCCAGCAGCGTAGGACAGGGGGACACCGGGGAGCTGTTTTTT
NA,NA,TRBJ1-1,15,TRBV5-1,CASSPGAAPNTEAFF,TGCGCCAGCAGCCCGGGAGCAGCCCCGAACACTGAAGCTTTCTTT
NA,NA,TRBJ2-5,13,TRBV6-1,CASRRGFQETQYF,TGTGCCAGCAGGCGAGGTTTCCAAGAGACCCAGTACTTC
NA,TRBD2,TRBJ2-3,17,TRBV15,CATSRDGGGPITDTQYF,TGTGCCACCAGCAGAGATGGCGGGGGTCCAATCACAGATACGCAGTATTTT
NA,TRBD2,TRBJ2-7,14,TRBV9,CASSASGGAYEQYF,TGTGCCAGCAGCGCTAGCGGGGGGGCGTACGAGCAGTACTTC
NA,TRBD2,TRBJ2-3,15,TRBV30,CAWSVLAGFTDTQYF,TGTGCCTGGAGTGTACTAGCGGGGTTCACAGATACGCAGTATTTT